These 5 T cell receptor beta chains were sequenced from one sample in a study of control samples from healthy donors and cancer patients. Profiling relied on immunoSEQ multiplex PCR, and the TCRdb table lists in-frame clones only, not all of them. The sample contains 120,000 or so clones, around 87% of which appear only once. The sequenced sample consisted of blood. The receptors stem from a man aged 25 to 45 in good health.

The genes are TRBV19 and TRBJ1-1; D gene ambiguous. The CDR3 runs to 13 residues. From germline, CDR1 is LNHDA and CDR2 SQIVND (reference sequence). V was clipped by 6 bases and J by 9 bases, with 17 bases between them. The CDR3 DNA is TGTGCCAGTAGCTCGGCTCCGAGGGCTCAAGCTTTCTTT. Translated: CASSSAPRAQAFF.

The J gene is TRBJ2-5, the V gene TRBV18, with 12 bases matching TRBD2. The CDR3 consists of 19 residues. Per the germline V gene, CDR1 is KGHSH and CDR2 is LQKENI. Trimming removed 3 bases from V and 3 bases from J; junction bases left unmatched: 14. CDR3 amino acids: CASSPYPMTSGGLEETQYF. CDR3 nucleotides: TGTGCCAGCTCACCCTACCCGATGACTAGCGGGGGCCTTGAAGAGACCCAGTACTTC.

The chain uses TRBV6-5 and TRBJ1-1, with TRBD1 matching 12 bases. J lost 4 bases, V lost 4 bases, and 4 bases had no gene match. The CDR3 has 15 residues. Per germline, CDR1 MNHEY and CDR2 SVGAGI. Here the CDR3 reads CASSLGQGAGTEAFF. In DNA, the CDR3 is TGTGCCAGCAGTTTGGGACAGGGGGCCGGCACTGAAGCTTTCTTT.

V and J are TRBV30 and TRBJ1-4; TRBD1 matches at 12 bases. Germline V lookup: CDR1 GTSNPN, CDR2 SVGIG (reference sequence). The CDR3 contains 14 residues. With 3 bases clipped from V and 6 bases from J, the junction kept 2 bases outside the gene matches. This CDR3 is CAWRGTGGYEKLFF. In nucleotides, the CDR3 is TGTGCCTGGAGGGGGACAGGGGGCTATGAAAAACTGTTTTTT.

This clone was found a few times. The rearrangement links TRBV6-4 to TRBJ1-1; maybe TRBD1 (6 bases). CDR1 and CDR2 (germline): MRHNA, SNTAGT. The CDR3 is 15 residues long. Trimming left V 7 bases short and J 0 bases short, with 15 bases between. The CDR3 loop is CASKTEDSMNTEAFF. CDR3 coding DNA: TGTGCCAGCAAAACCGAGGACAGCATGAACACTGAAGCTTTCTTT.